This TCR beta chain was sequenced in a study of Graves' ophthalmopathy and Graves' hyperthyroidism. The CDR3 runs 13 residues. The germline V and J ends were trimmed by 4 bases and 2 bases, with 5 bases remaining between them. CDR1 and CDR2 from the germline V gene are MNHNS and SASEGT. This clonotype appeared many times. Hyperthyroidism was considered stable when no ophthalmopathy appeared within 18 months of follow-up. Excluded were patients with other autoimmune diseases, uncontrolled infections, pregnancy or lactation. Fresh peripheral blood (approximately 10 ml) yielded the PBMCs. Amplifying from RNA transcripts, the study obtained TCR beta CDR3 regions. RT-PCR with HTBI primers came first, then second-round multiplex PCR. TCRdb itself ran the multiplex PCR reads through MiXCR, one entry per CDR3 protein. The sample holds over 500,000 distinct CDR3 sequences, about a fifth seen once.

This sequence was found in a woman under 30 with stable Graves' hyperthyroidism. Some clones in this sample may be carry-over from other donors' samples. Sequenced: peripheral blood. This rearrangement joins TRBV6-1 to TRBJ2-2; D is ambiguous. DNA of the CDR3: TGTGCCAGCAGTGTTTATAACACCGGGGAGCTGTTTTTT. Translating gives CASSVYNTGELFF.